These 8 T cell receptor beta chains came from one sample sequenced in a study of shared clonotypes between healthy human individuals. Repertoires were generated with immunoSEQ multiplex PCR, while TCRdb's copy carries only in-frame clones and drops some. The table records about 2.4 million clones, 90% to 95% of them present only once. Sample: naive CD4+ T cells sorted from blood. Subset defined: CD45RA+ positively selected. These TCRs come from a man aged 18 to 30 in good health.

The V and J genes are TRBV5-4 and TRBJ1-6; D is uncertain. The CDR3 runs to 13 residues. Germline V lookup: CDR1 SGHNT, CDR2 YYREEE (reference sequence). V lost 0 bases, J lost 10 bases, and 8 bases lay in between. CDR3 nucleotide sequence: TGTGCCAGCAGCTTGGCCGGTGAATCACCCCTCCACTTT. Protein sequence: CASSLAGESPLHF.

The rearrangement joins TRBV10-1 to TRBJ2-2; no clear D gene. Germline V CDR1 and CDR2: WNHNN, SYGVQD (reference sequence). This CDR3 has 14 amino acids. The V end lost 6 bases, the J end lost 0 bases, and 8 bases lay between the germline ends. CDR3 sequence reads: CASRPRANTGELFF. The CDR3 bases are TGCGCCAGCAGACCTCGCGCGAACACCGGGGAGCTGTTTTTT.

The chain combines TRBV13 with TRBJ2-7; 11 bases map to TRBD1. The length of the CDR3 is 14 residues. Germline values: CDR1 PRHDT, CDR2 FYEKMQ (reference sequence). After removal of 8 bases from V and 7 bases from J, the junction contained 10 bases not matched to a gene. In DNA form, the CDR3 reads TGTGCCAGCGGTTTCCTGGACAGGGGGCGAGAGCAGTACTTC. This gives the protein CASGFLDRGREQYF.

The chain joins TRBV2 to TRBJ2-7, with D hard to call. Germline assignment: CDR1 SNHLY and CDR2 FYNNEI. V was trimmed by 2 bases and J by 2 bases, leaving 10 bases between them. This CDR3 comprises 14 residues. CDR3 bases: TGTGCCAGCAGTGAAAACAGTATTACCTACGAGCAGTACTTC. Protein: CASSENSITYEQYF.

The CDR3 nucleotides read TGTGCCAGCAGCGTAGAGGGGACGGGACACCTCAAAAACATTCAGTACTTC. The encoded protein is CASSVEGTGHLKNIQYF. The chain employs TRBV9 and TRBJ2-4; D possibly corresponds to TRBD1 (6 bases). V lost 0 bases and J 3 bases, leaving 16 bases between the germline ends. CDR3 size: 17 residues. Germline lookup yields CDR1 SGDLS and CDR2 YYNGEE.

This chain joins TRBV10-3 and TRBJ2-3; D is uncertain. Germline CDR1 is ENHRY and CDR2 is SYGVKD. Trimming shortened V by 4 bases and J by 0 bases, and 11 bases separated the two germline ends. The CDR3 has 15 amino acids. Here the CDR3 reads CAISVAATSTDTQYF. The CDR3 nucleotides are TGTGCCATCAGTGTCGCGGCCACTAGCACAGATACGCAGTATTTT.

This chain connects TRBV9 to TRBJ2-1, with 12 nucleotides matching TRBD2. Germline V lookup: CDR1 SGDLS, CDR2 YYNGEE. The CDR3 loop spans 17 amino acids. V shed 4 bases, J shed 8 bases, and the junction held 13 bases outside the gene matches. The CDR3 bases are TGTGCCAGCAGCCGAGAAATGGGACTAGCGGGTATTTATGAGCAGTTCTTC. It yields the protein CASSREMGLAGIYEQFF.

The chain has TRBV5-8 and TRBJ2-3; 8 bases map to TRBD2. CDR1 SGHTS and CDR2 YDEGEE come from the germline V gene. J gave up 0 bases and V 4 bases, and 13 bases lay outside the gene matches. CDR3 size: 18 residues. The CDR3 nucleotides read TGTGCCAGCAGCATCAAGTTACTAGCGGATCTAAGCACAGATACGCAGTATTTT. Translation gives CASSIKLLADLSTDTQYF.